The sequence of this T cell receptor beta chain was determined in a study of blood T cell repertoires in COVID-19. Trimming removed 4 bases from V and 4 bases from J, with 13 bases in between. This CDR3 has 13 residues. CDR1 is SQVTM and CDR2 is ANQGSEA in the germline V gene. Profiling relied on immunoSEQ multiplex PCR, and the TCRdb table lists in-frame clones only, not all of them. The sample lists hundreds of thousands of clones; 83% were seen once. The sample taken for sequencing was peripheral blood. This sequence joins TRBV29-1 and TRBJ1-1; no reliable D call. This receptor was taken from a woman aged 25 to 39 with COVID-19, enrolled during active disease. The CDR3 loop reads CSVGRADPTEAFF. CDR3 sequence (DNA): TGCAGCGTTGGGAGGGCAGACCCCACTGAAGCTTTCTTT.